This T cell receptor (beta chain) was captured in a study of breast tumors, draining lymph nodes, adjacent tissues (dated by TCRdb to about 2016). Concerning the study at large: TCR beta repertoires were compared across tumor, adjacent nontumor tissue and axillary lymph nodes obtained from breast cancer patients. In human breast cancer, the study set out to evaluate how tumor, surrounding tissue and draining lymph node repertoires relate to one another and whether T cells may move between these sites.

This clonotype was observed many times. Its antigen is currently not known. Per-base quality was not reported, and no clone a single base away is much larger than it. Deletion took 0 bases off V and 7 bases off J, with a span of 10 bases between the germline ends. From its cysteine to its phenylalanine, the CDR3 spans 13 amino acids. Left in the record is the CDR3 DNA by itself, 39 bases read in frame from the first base. The germline V gene specifies SGHDT as CDR1 and YYEEEE as CDR2. Sequencing was carried out with an Illumina HiSeq 2000. TCR beta chain libraries were generated by multiplex PCR amplification. High-throughput sequencing was used to analyze the amplified TCR beta chain products. Starting from the raw public reads, TCRdb applied fastp trimming at Q25, assembled clones with MiXCR and retained in-frame beta chains. Identical CDR3 protein sequences are pooled into one entry, listed with their most common genes and DNA. Present in this sample are roughly 130,000 distinct CDR3 sequences, just under 20% of which were seen just once. Less than 4.5% of the sample is in the top ten clones.

The full study reports these points: In luminal-like breast cancer, tumor and nontumor tissue repertoires resembled each other significantly more than in basal-like breast cancer. Tumor T-cell repertoires showed less diversity than lymph node repertoires and more diversity than nontumor tissue repertoires, and tumor T-cell repertoires showed preferential V and J gene usage. Rather than being directly demonstrated, the conclusion that tumor T cells originate in lymph nodes was presented as consistent with a hypothesis. A scenario in which most tumor T cells derive from the lymph node and then expand within tumor tissue was judged to be consistent with the data.

The axillary draining lymph nodes of breast cancer patients were the source of the lymph node samples. The chain is encoded by TRBV5-6 joined to TRBJ1-2; a weak D assignment points to TRBD1 (6 bases agree). Material for sequencing was axillary lymph node tissue. The clonotype was recovered from a female donor with breast cancer. Some clones in this sample may be carry-over from other donors' samples. This receptor carries the CDR3 CASSLVQGSGYTF. The nucleotide sequence reads as follows: TGTGCCAGCAGCTTGGTACAGGGATCTGGCTACACCTTC. Here the CDR3 is joined to the reference TRBV5-6 and TRBJ1-2 genes, and the full variable domain is: DAGVTQSPTHLIKTRGQQVTLRCSPKSGHDTVSWYQQALGQGPQFIFQYYEEEERQRGNFPDRFSGHQFPNYSSELNVNALLLGDSALYLCASSLVQGSGYTFGSGTRLTVV.